A selection of T cell receptor beta chains follows, all from one sample in a study of shared clonotypes between healthy human individuals. Some clones are missing from TCRdb's copy, which holds only in-frame ones; the method was immunoSEQ multiplex PCR. The table lists some 1,900,000 clones, about 94% of them singletons, with 0.9% to 1.5% in the top ten. Specimen: naive CD8+ T cells sorted from blood. Receptors were obtained from a man younger than 30 in good health. CDR3s include the opening cysteine and the closing phenylalanine or tryptophan. Fields, in order: V gene, CDR3 protein.

v_call: TRBV6-6
cdr3_aa: CASSGGEKLFF

v_call: TRBV7-9
cdr3_aa: CASSLSDTQYF

v_call: TRBV10-2
cdr3_aa: CASSVGGALWDTEAFF

v_call: TRBV7-8
cdr3_aa: CATDGGANTGELFF

v_call: TRBV6-6
cdr3_aa: CASSFPPDTQYF

v_call: TRBV18
cdr3_aa: CASSPTASGSYEQYF

v_call: TRBV19
cdr3_aa: CASSTGQIAYEQYF

v_call: TRBV6-1
cdr3_aa: CASSEAGPLRLLDTQYF

v_call: TRBV28
cdr3_aa: CASSFDGTGQPQHF

v_call: TRBV5-1
cdr3_aa: CASSPETVSYEQYF

v_call: TRBV6-5
cdr3_aa: CASSYFGGSSYNEQFF

v_call: TRBV5-4
cdr3_aa: CASSLDGGQNFPYGYTF

v_call: TRBV30
cdr3_aa: CAWSVPAPAEKLFF

v_call: TRBV4-1
cdr3_aa: CASSQGQGPEAFF

v_call: TRBV4-1
cdr3_aa: CASSLGQDTGELFF

v_call: TRBV6-6
cdr3_aa: CASSYPRQDSYEQYF

v_call: TRBV7-7
cdr3_aa: CASSPDRASTDTQYF

v_call: TRBV13
cdr3_aa: CASLEGAGYGYTF

v_call: TRBV7-2
cdr3_aa: CASSLALGRRLAGALYNEQFF

v_call: TRBV29-1
cdr3_aa: CSVELTSGGDSYEQYF

v_call: TRBV18
cdr3_aa: CASSPLDESSTDTQYF

v_call: TRBV28
cdr3_aa: CASSLFTDYGYTF

v_call: TRBV10-2
cdr3_aa: CASMGEPSYEQYF

v_call: TRBV6-5
cdr3_aa: CASGGGAYGYTF

v_call: TRBV4-1
cdr3_aa: CASSQVQQYNEQFF

v_call: TRBV2
cdr3_aa: CASSEWTSGGEETQYF

v_call: TRBV5-4
cdr3_aa: CASSFLGGGETQYF

v_call: TRBV11-2
cdr3_aa: CASSSGFEGRGANTGELFF

v_call: TRBV28
cdr3_aa: CASSSRSGGFQETQYF

v_call: TRBV4-1
cdr3_aa: CASSQDRQGQGYGYTF

v_call: TRBV2
cdr3_aa: CASSDQGSNTGELFF

v_call: TRBV6-6
cdr3_aa: CASSYLGGASETQYF

v_call: TRBV13
cdr3_aa: CASSLAGSYEQYF

v_call: TRBV4-3
cdr3_aa: CASSQALAGRSPLHF

v_call: TRBV6-5
cdr3_aa: CASSYGAKGELFF

v_call: TRBV19
cdr3_aa: CASSVPGLRSVVDTQYF

v_call: TRBV4-3
cdr3_aa: CASSQDTGVYYEQYF

v_call: TRBV4-3
cdr3_aa: CASSQVSGRQETQYF

v_call: TRBV2
cdr3_aa: CASSGWTSGRATPYEQYF